This T cell receptor beta chain originates from a study of cytomegalovirus exposure and HLA in healthy donors. The germline gives CDR1 SGHNT, CDR2 YYREEE (reference sequence). The CDR3 contains 16 residues. V lost 3 bases to trimming and J lost 7 bases; unmatched junction nucleotides: 13. Researchers ran the PCR with 60 Vbeta and 13 Jbeta primers. Repertoires were generated with immunoSEQ multiplex PCR, while TCRdb's copy carries only in-frame clones and drops some. Of roughly 130,000 clones in the sample, roughly 80% were seen once. Note on this clone: The antigen remains undetermined.

General study points: There was a cluster of highly shared sequence variants that was likely a sequencing artifact. It was 164 TCR beta chains that were listed as cytomegalovirus-associated. CMV serostatus was the sole immune exposure information available.

The receptor was derived from a male donor in good health and CMV-seropositive. Input material: PBMCs. The chain uses TRBV5-4 and TRBJ1-3; 7 nucleotides align to TRBD1. CDR3 coding DNA: TGTGCCAGCAGCTCGGGGGACAGCCTGGGTGGCAACACCATATATTTT. This sequence encodes CASSSGDSLGGNTIYF.